These 25 T cell receptor beta chains came from one sample sequenced in a study of tumor-infiltrating lymphocytes in primary liver carcinoma. Total RNA (roughly 550 ng) served as template for TCR beta cDNA synthesis primed by a constant-region primer. ARM-PCR, slightly modified, supplied the TCR beta libraries through three nested multiplex PCR rounds. A C-beta reverse primer and TRBV1-TRBV30 forward primers served in each of the first two PCR rounds, at 9 to 10 cycles apiece. TCRdb processed the multiplex PCR reads anew with MiXCR; each CDR3 protein has one entry. The data contain around 71,000 distinct CDR3 sequences, about 70% of them singletons. Without any cell sorting, 20-30 mg of bulk tissue yielded co-extracted RNA and DNA. The material sequenced was liver tumor tissue from sampling region 4. The subset is: tumor region T4, right-lateral pole. These receptor sequences come from a woman aged 60-75 years with primary liver carcinoma and hepatitis B virus infection.

This clonotype was picked up many times. This chain connects TRBV6-5 to TRBJ2-2, with 10 bases identical to TRBD2. The CDR3 loop spans 15 amino acids. V was pared by 0 bases and J by 7 bases, with 2 bases of the junction left unmatched. Germline V gene data show CDR1 as MNHEY and CDR2 as SVGAGI. The CDR3 here is CASSYSASGSGELFF. The CDR3 region has the DNA TGTGCCAGCAGTTACTCGGCTAGCGGGAGCGGGGAGCTGTTTTTT.

About this clonotype itself: Sequence at one end of the junction differs from germline and may be a read error. The chain has TRBV10-3 and TRBJ2-3, with 11 positions matching TRBD2. From germline, CDR1 is ENHRY and CDR2 SYGVKD. The CDR3 sequence is 20 residues long. The CDR3 bases are TGTTCCATCAGTGATGCTGTCCGACTAGCGGGATGGCGTCGCACAGATACGCAGTATTTT. It specifies CSISDAVRLAGWRRTDTQYF.

The chain uses TRBV6-4 and TRBJ2-4; 9 nucleotides agree with TRBD2. CDR1 and CDR2 (germline): MRHNA, SNTAGT. The CDR3 covers 17 residues. The trim removed 0 bases at V and 4 bases at J, leaving 7 bases unmatched. As DNA, the CDR3 is TGTGCCAGCAGTGACTCGAGAGGCGGGAGGGTTAAAAACATTCAGTACTTC. Its protein is CASSDSRGGRVKNIQYF.

Points on this clonotype: Mismatch with germline at one junction end may stem from a read error. The rearrangement links TRBV12-3 or TRBV12-4 to TRBJ2-7; the match to TRBD2 covers 7 bases. This CDR3 region has 11 residues. In nucleotides, the CDR3 is TGTGTCAGCAGTTTAGGGCGGGAGCAGTACTTT. Its protein is CVSSLGREQYF.

As concerns this clonotype: Being one base from a much bigger clone, this may be a read error. V and J are TRBV13 and TRBJ2-2, with 8 bases that match TRBD1. V gave up 5 bases and J gave up 7 bases; unmatched junction bases: 12. The CDR3 contains 16 residues. The V gene's germline CDR1 is PRHDT and CDR2 FYEKMQ (reference sequence). The CDR3, as DNA: TGTGCCAGCAGCCGATGGACAGGGATCGACATCGGGGAGCTGTTTTTT. Protein product: CASSRWTGIDIGELFF.

This clonotype has only one observation. A read error may explain this, as a much larger clone is one base away. The genes are TRBV12-5 and TRBJ2-3; D might be TRBD1 (6 bases). The J call may be mistaken, given a closer DNA end match to TRBJ1-5. The germline V gene encodes CDR1 LGHNT and CDR2 FRNRAP. The CDR3 covers 15 residues. CDR3 in DNA: TGTGCTAGTGGTCTTACAGGGTTCGACACAGATACGCAGCATTTT. As protein: CASGLTGFDTDTQHF.

There are many counts of this clonotype. J is TRBJ1-2 and V is TRBV6-1; D remains unclear. The length of the CDR3 is 13 residues. V was clipped by 6 bases and J by 3 bases, with 11 bases between them. Germline V gene sequence: CDR1 MNHNS, CDR2 SASEGT. DNA of the CDR3: TGTGCCAGCAGCGAGACTAGGGACTATGGCTACACCTTC. Amino acid sequence: CASSETRDYGYTF.

The V gene is TRBV9, the J gene TRBJ1-4; 9 nucleotides line up with TRBD1. J lost 4 bases, V lost 0 bases, and 4 bases had no gene match. The CDR3 sequence is 16 residues long. Germline-derived CDR1 and CDR2 are SGDLS and YYNGEE. As DNA, the CDR3 is TGTGCCAGCAGCGTAGGAAACAGGGGGCGTAATGAAAAACTGTTTTTT. Translation: CASSVGNRGRNEKLFF.

With respect to this clonotype: Here the CDR3 omits its conserved ending phenylalanine or tryptophan, so a read error is the likely source. This chain links TRBV6-1 with TRBJ1-2, with D uncertain. There are 13 residues in the CDR3. The ends were cut back, 2 bases at V and 0 bases at J, with 4 bases in the middle. Germline assignment: CDR1 MNHNS and CDR2 SASEGT. The CDR3 region is CASSEIPNYGYTL. As DNA, the CDR3 is TGTGCCAGCAGTGAAATACCTAACTATGGCTACACCTTA.

At least ten counts were recorded for this clonotype. V and J are TRBV7-9 and TRBJ2-7, with D maybe TRBD2 (5 bases). Germline CDR1 SEHNR, CDR2 FQNEAQ (reference sequence). Trimming stripped 3 bases from V and 1 base from J, with 7 bases between. The CDR3 has 13 residues. CDR3 bases: TGTGCCAGCAGCTTGCCGGGATCCTACGAGCAGTACTTC. Translated: CASSLPGSYEQYF.

Worth noting for this clonotype: This is likely a read error, given that the CDR3 carries no conserved phenylalanine or tryptophan at its end. The limits of the CDR3 on the DNA are not certain, so only TCRdb's listed CDR3 is given. The gene calls are TRBV6-5 and TRBJ2-7; the D call of TRBD1 is as the table states it, not checked on the DNA. Looked up from germline, CDR1 is MNHEY and CDR2 is SVGAGI. The CDR3 numbers 16 amino acids, ends counted. The CDR3 is CASSYYTGAGGVEQYL.

The chain employs TRBV29-1 and TRBJ1-2; D might be TRBD1 (5 bases). The CDR3 consists of 14 residues. V lost 0 bases and J lost 10, with 18 bases in between. CDR1 SQVTM and CDR2 ANQGSEA come from the germline V gene. CDR3 in DNA: TGCAGCGTTGAAGATCCCCGGGACCCGCTTGACTACACCTTC. Residues: CSVEDPRDPLDYTF.

On this clonotype itself: Its ends do not fully match the called genes, so a read error is possible. V and J are TRBV29-1 and TRBJ2-3; D gene ambiguous. Per the germline V gene, CDR1 is SQVTM and CDR2 is ANQGSEA. The CDR3 has 11 amino acids. The CDR3 DNA follows: TGCAGCATTGAGCGTAGAGATACGCAATATTTT. The encoded protein is CSIERRDTQYF.

With regard to this clonotype: This sequence may be a read error, since a much larger clone differs from it by one base. The chain uses TRBV7-9 and TRBJ2-7; the match to TRBD1 covers 7 bases. J was trimmed by 3 bases and V by 1 base; bases with no gene match: 3. CDR3 length: 14 residues. CDR1 and CDR2 (germline): SEHNR, FQNEAQ (reference sequence). The CDR3 spells CASSLGQGLYEQYF. CDR3 in DNA: TGTGCCAGCAGCTTAGGACAGGGTCTCTACGAGCAGTACTTC.

As regards this clonotype: A read error may explain this, as a much larger clone is one base away. The V gene is TRBV5-1, the J gene TRBJ2-3, with TRBD2 matching 8 bases. CDR3 length equals 14 residues. CDR1 and CDR2 (germline): SGHRS, YFSETQ. CDR3 bases: TGCGCCAGCAGCTCTAGCGGGCGCACAGATACGCACTATTTT. Its protein is CASSSSGRTDTHYF.

As to this clonotype: The CDR3 does not end in the conserved phenylalanine or tryptophan, so this is likely a read error. The chain is built from TRBV6-5 and TRBJ2-5, with D unresolved. Germline values: CDR1 MNHEY, CDR2 SVGAGI. This CDR3 has 13 amino acids. V was pared by 11 bases and J by 5 bases, with 18 bases between. The CDR3 coding sequence is TGTGCCGGCGGCACCGCGGTGGGGGAGACCCAGTACTAC. Its translation is CAGGTAVGETQYY.

Points on this clonotype: This sequence may be a read error, since a much larger clone differs from it by one base. The chain carries TRBV28 and TRBJ2-7; D unresolved. Looked up from germline, CDR1 is MDHEN and CDR2 is SYDVKM. There are 12 residues in the CDR3. The CDR3 region is CASSLGGYEQHF. DNA for the CDR3: TGTGCCAGCAGCCTAGGCGGTTACGAGCAGCACTTC.

Concerning this clonotype: An end of the junction differs from the germline gene, which may be a read error. This chain connects TRBV5-1 to TRBJ2-7, with 9 positions matching TRBD2. This CDR3 contains 15 residues. CDR1 and CDR2 (germline): SGHRS, YFSETQ. As DNA, the CDR3 is TGCTCCAGCAGCACCAGCGGGACTAGCACCTACGAGCAGTACTTC. Translated, it gives CSSSTSGTSTYEQYF.

This clonotype was counted at least ten times. V and J are TRBV29-1 and TRBJ2-5; D ambiguous. The germline V and J ends were trimmed by 3 bases and 7 bases, with 12 bases remaining between them. The germline V gene encodes CDR1 SQVTM and CDR2 ANQGSEA. This CDR3 has 12 residues. CDR3 region: CSVDPGPGTQYF. Here the CDR3 DNA reads TGCAGCGTTGATCCCGGGCCGGGGACCCAGTACTTC.

The rearrangement links TRBV5-1 to TRBJ1-4, with TRBD1 identical over 7 bases. The CDR3 totals 16 residues. The junction had 5 bases not matched to a gene; V was cut back by 3 bases and J by 0 bases. From germline, CDR1 is SGHRS and CDR2 YFSETQ. CDR3 region: CASSSRGRATNEKLFF. In DNA form, the CDR3 reads TGCGCCAGCAGCTCCAGGGGGAGGGCAACTAATGAAAAACTGTTTTTT.

A remark on this clonotype: One end of the junction does not line up with germline, which may come from a read error. V gene TRBV29-1 combines with J gene TRBJ2-3; possible D gene TRBD2, 5 bases. CDR1 and CDR2 from the germline V gene are SQVTM and ANQGSEA. This CDR3 comprises 15 residues. The CDR3 region is CSAMTWVSGTDTQYF. DNA for the CDR3: TGCAGCGCTATGACATGGGTCAGCGGCACAGATACGCAATATTTT.

This clonotype has a handful of counts. The chain employs TRBV20-1 and TRBJ1-5; TRBD1 matches at 9 bases. Germline CDR1 and CDR2: DFQATT and SNEGSKA (reference sequence). J lost 1 base, V lost 6 bases, and 4 bases had no gene match. This CDR3 is built from 14 residues. The CDR3 loop is CSATGGGSNQPQHF. The CDR3 DNA reads as TGCAGTGCAACAGGGGGCGGCAGCAATCAGCCCCAGCATTTT.

CDR3 amino acids: CAGSLKLLAGPPDTQYF. In DNA, the CDR3 is TGTGCCGGTAGTTTAAAGTTACTAGCGGGCCCCCCGGATACGCAGTATTTT. J is TRBJ2-3 and V is TRBV12-3 or TRBV12-4; TRBD2 aligns across 9 bases. This CDR3 is built from 17 residues. Germline trimming cut 11 bases from V and 6 bases from J; bases unmatched to any gene: 21.

The chain has TRBV18 and TRBJ2-1; possible D gene TRBD1, 6 bases. This CDR3 comprises 13 residues. The germline V gene encodes CDR1 KGHSH and CDR2 LQKENI. The CDR3 nucleotides are TGTGTTAGCTGGCCGACAGGCTACAATGAGCAGTTCTTC. This encodes CVSWPTGYNEQFF. The complete variable domain, with remaining parts taken from reference TRBV18 and TRBJ2-1, reads NAGVMQNPRHLVRRRGQEARLRCSPMKGHSHVYWYRQLPEEGLKFMVYLQKENIIDESGMPKERFSAEFPKEGPSILRIQQVVRGDSAAYFCVSWPTGYNEQFFGPGTRLTVL.

This clonotype occurred many times. The chain combines TRBV29-1 with TRBJ2-1; 10 bases fit TRBD1. V lost 0 bases to trimming and J lost 4 bases; unmatched junction nucleotides: 9. Per the germline V gene, CDR1 is SQVTM and CDR2 is ANQGSEA. The CDR3 totals 17 residues. The DNA for the CDR3 is TGCAGCGTTGAAGATTCGGACGGGACAGGGGCGTACAATGAGCAGTTCTTC. Translated, it gives CSVEDSDGTGAYNEQFF.